This TCR beta chain originates from a study of blood T cell repertoires in COVID-19. Study at large: Samples representing acute and convalescent COVID-19 were sourced from the United States, Italy and Spain. From T cells, B-cell-depleted T cells, or PBMCs came the material, which was cDNA or gDNA.

Germline V lookup: CDR1 MDHEN, CDR2 SYDVKM. The ends lost 3 bases at V and 3 bases at J; junction bases unmatched: 8. CDR3 size: 15 residues. In the original workflow: Nucleated cell counts were estimated from reference gene primer amplification. The data were produced by immunoSEQ multiplex PCR, yet TCRdb's version contains in-frame clones alone and is incomplete. Clone size and V and J calls were adopted from that table, with D and trimming inferred from the DNA. The profile covers 45,000 to 50,000 clones, with roughly 87% appearing a single time and 6% to 7.5% taken by the ten largest. This sequence was found in a man aged 55 to 70 with active COVID-19. Sequenced: peripheral blood. J is TRBJ2-7 and V is TRBV28; 7 nucleotides align to TRBD1. The CDR3 loop is CASSFRGPLNYEQYF. The CDR3 DNA follows: TGTGCCAGCAGTTTTAGGGGGCCCTTAAACTACGAGCAGTACTTC.